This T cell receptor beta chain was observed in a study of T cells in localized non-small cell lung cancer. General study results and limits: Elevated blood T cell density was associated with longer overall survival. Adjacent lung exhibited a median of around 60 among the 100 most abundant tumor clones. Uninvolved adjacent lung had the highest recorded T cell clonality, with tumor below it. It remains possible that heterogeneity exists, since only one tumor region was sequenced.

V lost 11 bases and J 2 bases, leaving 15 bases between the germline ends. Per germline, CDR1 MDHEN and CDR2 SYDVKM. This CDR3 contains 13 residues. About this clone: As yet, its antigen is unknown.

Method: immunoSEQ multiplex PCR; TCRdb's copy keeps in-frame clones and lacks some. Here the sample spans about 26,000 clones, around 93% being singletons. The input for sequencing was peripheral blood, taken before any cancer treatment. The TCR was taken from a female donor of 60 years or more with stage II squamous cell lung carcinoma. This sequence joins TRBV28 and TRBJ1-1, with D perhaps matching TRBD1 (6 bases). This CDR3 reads CAGKGGQNTEAFF. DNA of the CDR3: TGTGCCGGTAAAGGGGGTCAAAACACTGAAGCTTTCTTT.